The T cell receptor (beta chain) under discussion was sequenced for a study of T cell responses to AZD1222 COVID-19 vaccine. Study-wide results and limits: Donors skewed white British and female; clonal diversity was possibly underestimated.

Libraries were prepared by immunoSEQ multiplex PCR; TCRdb keeps only in-frame clonotypes and omits some of them. The table includes 84,000 or so clones, approximately 90% detected once. Germline-derived CDR1 and CDR2 are MDHEN and SYDVKM. This CDR3 has 14 amino acids. V was pared by 2 bases and J by 6 bases, with 10 bases between. As concerns this clone: Its target is not known.

Sequences were derived from peripheral blood, sampled on day 0 of MenACWY control vaccination. The chain links TRBV28 to TRBJ2-2, with D hard to call. The sequence was obtained from an adult in good health. CDR3 nucleotides: TGTGCCAGCAGTTTAGCCTCCCTATCCGGGGAGCTGTTTTTT. It encodes CASSLASLSGELFF.